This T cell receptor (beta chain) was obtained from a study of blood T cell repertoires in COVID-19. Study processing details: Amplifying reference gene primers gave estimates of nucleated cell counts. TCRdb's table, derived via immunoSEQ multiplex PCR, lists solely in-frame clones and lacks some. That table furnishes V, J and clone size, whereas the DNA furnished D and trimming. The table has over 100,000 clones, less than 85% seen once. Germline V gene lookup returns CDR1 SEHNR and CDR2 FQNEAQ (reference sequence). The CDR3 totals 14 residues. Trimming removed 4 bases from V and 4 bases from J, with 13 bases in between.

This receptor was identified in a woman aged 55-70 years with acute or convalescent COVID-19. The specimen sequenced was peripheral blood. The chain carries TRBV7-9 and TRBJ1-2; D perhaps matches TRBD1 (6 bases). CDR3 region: CASSSDRDLYGYTF. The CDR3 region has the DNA TGTGCCAGCAGCTCGGACAGAGATCTCTATGGCTACACCTTC.